This entry features one T cell receptor beta chain sequence. Its target is not known. This sample stems from a study of graft-versus-host responses after intestinal transplantation. Study-wide context: The whole recipient group had anti-thymocyte globulin induction followed by tacrolimus and steroids for around 3 years. The study's findings and limits: Allografts of patients with graft-donor T cell macrochimerism showed high graft-versus-host to host-versus-graft clone ratios.

With 2 bases clipped from V and 1 base from J, the junction kept 7 bases outside the gene matches. The CDR3 has 16 residues. Germline V gene data show CDR1 as SGHRS and CDR2 as YFSETQ. The table came from immunoSEQ multiplex PCR; TCRdb's copy has only in-frame clones and leaves some out. The sample includes fewer than 95,000 clones, 94% of them seen just once. This specimen consisted of unstimulated CD4+ T cells sorted from spleen or lymph node cells, obtained before transplant. This clonotype was sampled from a human donor who was the organ donor for an intestinal transplant. The chain combines TRBV5-1 with TRBJ2-7, with 9 bases lining up with TRBD1. The CDR3 reads CASSLTAGTGSYEQYF. CDR3 sequence (DNA): TGCGCCAGCAGCTTAACTGCCGGGACAGGGTCCTACGAGCAGTACTTC.